A single sample gave rise to the 29 T cell receptor beta chains below, sequenced in a study of T-cell reconstitution after alpha-beta-depleted transplantation in children. Unique molecular identifiers were built into the TCRbeta library. TCRdb passed the PCR reads through MiXCR, listing each CDR3 protein once. This table has nearly 400,000 distinct CDR3 sequences, roughly 20% appearing once. The sequenced sample was PBMCs from the stem cell graft donor, obtained from the stem cell graft. These receptor sequences come from a human donor who donated a stem cell graft to a child with acute myeloid leukemia.

This clonotype was seen many times. The rearrangement joins TRBV10-3 to TRBJ2-7; 7 positions agree with TRBD1. The CDR3 runs 13 residues. CDR1 and CDR2 (germline): ENHRY, SYGVKD. The V segment lost 6 bases and the J segment 3 bases; nucleotides outside the gene matches: 5. CDR3 nucleotides: TGTGCCATCAGCCGGGACAGAGACTACGAGCAGTACTTC. This gives the protein CAISRDRDYEQYF.

This sequence joins TRBV28 and TRBJ1-2, with 8 bases that match TRBD1. Looked up from germline, CDR1 is MDHEN and CDR2 is SYDVKM. J lost 6 bases, V lost 7 bases, and 16 bases had no gene match. The CDR3 runs 16 residues. The CDR3: CASNSGTGDEGHGYTF. As DNA, the CDR3 is TGTGCCAGCAACTCCGGGACAGGCGACGAGGGTCATGGCTACACCTTC.

CDR3 in amino acids: CASSLDGKDNTEAFF. CDR3 nucleotides: TGTGCCAGCAGCTTAGATGGCAAAGATAACACTGAAGCTTTCTTT. The V call is TRBV7-9, the J call TRBJ1-1; D gene unclear. The CDR3 covers 15 residues. Trimming took off 1 base at V and 2 bases at J, with 11 bases between the two ends. From germline, CDR1 is SEHNR and CDR2 FQNEAQ (reference sequence).

This clonotype has just a few counts. The chain links TRBV29-1 to TRBJ2-7; 7 nucleotides align to TRBD2. CDR3 size: 12 residues. Germline values: CDR1 SQVTM, CDR2 ANQGSEA. Losses at the gene ends were 4 bases for V and 3 bases for J; bases not matched to a gene: 3. Written as DNA, the CDR3 is TGCAGCGTTGGGGAGGGATACTACGAGCAGTACTTC. Translated: CSVGEGYYEQYF.

The chain combines TRBV6-5 with TRBJ2-1; 7 bases align to TRBD2. The CDR3 has 17 amino acids. Germline V gene data show CDR1 as MNHEY and CDR2 as SVGAGI. Trimming at V came to 0 bases and at J to 0 bases, leaving 5 bases not matched to a gene. The CDR3 bases are TGTGCCAGCAGTTACTCGGCCTCTAGCGGCTCCTACAATGAGCAGTTCTTC. Protein product: CASSYSASSGSYNEQFF.

There are many counts of this clonotype. This chain links TRBV29-1 with TRBJ2-1; 8 nucleotides line up with TRBD2. Per the germline V gene, CDR1 is SQVTM and CDR2 is ANQGSEA. V gave up 7 bases and J gave up 7 bases; unmatched junction bases: 6. CDR3 length: 12 residues. The CDR3 bases are TGCAGCGCCGTCGGGGGGGGTAATGAGCAGTTCTTC. It specifies CSAVGGGNEQFF.

This clonotype was detected a few times. The chain carries TRBV7-9 and TRBJ1-1; the D is unclear. CDR1 and CDR2 (germline): SEHNR, FQNEAQ (reference sequence). Trimming pared 1 base from V and 2 bases from J, leaving 11 bases between. This CDR3 has 15 amino acids. This chain's CDR3 is CASSLGHSPNTEAFF. The CDR3 DNA reads as TGTGCCAGCAGCTTAGGTCACAGTCCTAACACTGAAGCTTTCTTT.

This chain joins TRBV12-5 and TRBJ2-7, with D unresolved. The CDR3 length is 12 residues. The germline CDR1 and CDR2 sequences are LGHNT and FRNRAP. Trimming left V 1 base short and J 6 bases short, with 7 bases between. The DNA of the CDR3 is TGTGCTAGTGGTTTGGGCCGCCTCGAGCAGTACTTC. This codes for CASGLGRLEQYF.

This clonotype was counted at least ten times. The chain carries TRBV29-1 and TRBJ2-7; 9 nucleotides match TRBD1. J was trimmed by 5 bases and V by 6 bases; bases with no gene match: 11. The CDR3 runs to 14 residues. Germline assignment: CDR1 SQVTM and CDR2 ANQGSEA. The CDR3 nucleotides are TGCAGCGTCGAACCGGGACAGGGATATGACGAGCAGTACTTC. This translates into CSVEPGQGYDEQYF.

This clonotype was seen repeatedly, ten times or more. J is TRBJ2-5 and V is TRBV9; D remains unclear. Trimming cost V 0 bases and J 1 base, with 7 bases left between them. The CDR3 is made up of 14 amino acids. Germline V CDR1 and CDR2: SGDLS, YYNGEE. DNA for the CDR3: TGTGCCAGCAGCGTAGAGGCTAGCCAAGAGACCCAGTACTTC. This sequence encodes CASSVEASQETQYF.

The chain joins TRBV12-3 or TRBV12-4 to TRBJ2-5; 13 bases line up with TRBD2. The CDR3 extends over 15 amino acids. The trim removed 5 bases at V and 3 bases at J, leaving 3 bases unmatched. DNA for the CDR3: TGTGCCAGCAGTACTAGCGGGAGGGCGGAAGAGACCCAGTACTTC. Protein: CASSTSGRAEETQYF.

This clonotype was seen more than once but under ten times. This rearrangement joins TRBV20-1 to TRBJ1-5, with TRBD1 as a possible D gene (6 bases). The germline gives CDR1 DFQATT, CDR2 SNEGSKA (reference sequence). V was pared by 8 bases and J by 6 bases, with 17 bases between. The CDR3 consists of 13 residues. CDR3 in DNA: TGCAGTCATTCCCAGGGGATCGTTCAGCCCCAGCATTTT. The encoded protein is CSHSQGIVQPQHF.

The chain is built from TRBV28 and TRBJ2-7, with 10 bases aligning to TRBD2. J gave up 3 bases and V 6 bases, and 5 bases lay outside the gene matches. This CDR3 is built from 14 residues. The germline CDR1 and CDR2 sequences are MDHEN and SYDVKM. This CDR3 reads CASSIAGGVYEQYF. CDR3 coding DNA: TGTGCCAGCAGCATAGCGGGAGGCGTCTACGAGCAGTACTTC.

The genes are TRBV27 and TRBJ2-2, with 11 nucleotides matching TRBD2. V lost 2 bases, J lost 5 bases, and 7 bases stayed unmatched. This CDR3 is 17 amino acids long. CDR1 and CDR2 from the germline V gene are MNHEY and SMNVEV (reference sequence). DNA for the CDR3: TGTGCCAGCAGTTTACGGTGGCTAGCGGGAGGTACCGGGGAGCTGTTTTTT. It yields the protein CASSLRWLAGGTGELFF.

This clonotype was detected only a few times. This chain uses TRBV6-2 or TRBV6-3 with TRBJ2-5; 7 bases are a match to TRBD2. Germline V CDR1 and CDR2: MNHEY, SVGEGT. J gave up 5 bases and V 6 bases, and 6 bases lay outside the gene matches. CDR3 length: 13 residues. CDR3 sequence reads: CASRSMGGETQYF. CDR3 sequence (DNA): TGTGCCAGCAGGTCGATGGGGGGGGAGACCCAGTACTTC.

This clonotype was observed many times. This sequence joins TRBV3-1 and TRBJ2-2; D gene ambiguous. The germline CDR1 and CDR2 sequences are LGHDT and YNNKEL (reference sequence). This CDR3 contains 13 residues. Trimming left V 6 bases short and J 4 bases short, with 9 bases between. CDR3 nucleotides: TGTGCCAGCAGAACAGTATCCACCGGGGAGCTGTTTTTT. Protein sequence: CASRTVSTGELFF.

The chain uses TRBV7-8 and TRBJ2-3; TRBD2 aligns across 9 bases. The CDR3 has 18 amino acids. Per germline, CDR1 SGHVS and CDR2 FQNEAQ. V lost 5 bases, J lost 4 bases, and 16 bases stayed unmatched. CDR3 protein: CASSLAVGSGRGPDTQYF. DNA for the CDR3: TGTGCCAGCAGCCTCGCAGTGGGTAGCGGGAGAGGCCCAGATACGCAGTATTTT.

CDR3 nucleotides: TGTGCCAGCAGCCCCCAGGTCAACTATGGCTACACCTTC. Residues: CASSPQVNYGYTF. This chain connects TRBV7-8 to TRBJ1-2, with D uncertain. Between the trimmed V and J ends, which lost 5 bases and 2 bases, there was a span of 9 bases. The CDR3 has 13 residues. CDR1 SGHVS and CDR2 FQNEAQ come from the germline V gene.

This clonotype has more than one count but fewer than ten. The rearrangement uses TRBV6-1 and TRBJ1-1; possibly TRBD1 for D (6 bases). This CDR3 comprises 14 residues. The germline V and J ends were trimmed by 3 bases and 5 bases, with 13 bases remaining between them. Per the germline V gene, CDR1 is MNHNS and CDR2 is SASEGT. The CDR3 DNA follows: TGTGCCAGCAGTGAGCACCAGGGGTTAACTGAAGCTTTCTTT. It codes for CASSEHQGLTEAFF.

This clonotype was picked up a small number of times. The V call is TRBV5-1, the J call TRBJ2-3, with D maybe TRBD2 (6 bases). The CDR3 totals 14 residues. Germline V gene sequence: CDR1 SGHRS, CDR2 YFSETQ. Trimming pared 4 bases from V and 5 bases from J, leaving 14 bases between. The CDR3 is CASSTGSEGDTQYF. CDR3 DNA sequence: TGCGCCAGCAGCACCGGGAGTGAGGGAGATACGCAGTATTTT.

The chain carries TRBV4-1 and TRBJ1-4, with 8 bases identical to TRBD1. CDR1 and CDR2 (germline): MGHRA, YSYEKL. CDR3 size: 14 residues. V trimming: 1 base; J trimming: 8 bases; junction bases outside the gene matches: 3. CDR3 region: CASSQAGGEEKLFF. CDR3 sequence (DNA): TGCGCCAGCAGCCAAGCAGGGGGCGAGGAAAAACTGTTTTTT.

This clonotype appeared many times. V gene TRBV4-3 combines with J gene TRBJ2-7, with 10 nucleotides matching TRBD2. The CDR3 is 14 residues long. Trimming at V came to 4 bases and at J to 4 bases, leaving 4 bases not matched to a gene. Germline CDR1 LGHNA, CDR2 YSLEER. CDR3 nucleotides: TGCGCCAGCAGCCCGCTAGCGGGAGATTACGAGCAGTACTTC. It is translated as CASSPLAGDYEQYF.

The V gene is TRBV5-1, the J gene TRBJ2-1; 8 bases fit TRBD1. Germline values: CDR1 SGHRS, CDR2 YFSETQ. J was trimmed by 7 bases and V by 0 bases; bases with no gene match: 6. The CDR3 contains 15 residues. CDR3 DNA sequence: TGCGCCAGCAGCTTGGCAGGGGGCACGGGGAATGAGCAGTTCTTC. Translating gives CASSLAGGTGNEQFF.

This clonotype was seen a few times. The chain has TRBV20-1 and TRBJ1-5; D ambiguous. Germline loops: CDR1 DFQATT, CDR2 SNEGSKA (reference sequence). V was clipped by 1 base and J by 7 bases, with 14 bases between them. This CDR3 spans 14 amino acids. In nucleotides, the CDR3 is TGCAGTGCTAGAGTTGACCGGGCAGGCCAGCCCCAGCATTTT. Translating gives CSARVDRAGQPQHF.

The sample holds a few counts of this clonotype. Sequence at one end of the junction differs from germline and may be a read error. This chain connects TRBV4-1 to TRBJ2-7; D might be TRBD2 (6 bases). This CDR3 contains 18 residues. Germline CDR1 MGHRA, CDR2 YSYEKL. This CDR3 reads CACSQRRETSSRPYEQYF. CDR3 nucleotides: TGCGCCTGCAGCCAAAGAAGGGAGACTAGTTCCCGACCTTACGAGCAGTACTTC.

The table lists this clonotype with a few counts. This rearrangement joins TRBV4-3 to TRBJ1-5; possible D gene TRBD1, 6 bases. V was trimmed by 2 bases and J by 5 bases, leaving 10 bases between them. This CDR3 has 14 amino acids. From germline, CDR1 is LGHNA and CDR2 YSLEER. CDR3 nucleotide sequence: TGCGCCAGCAGCCAACAACAGGGAGATCAGCCCCAGCATTTT. Protein product: CASSQQQGDQPQHF.

The chain recombines TRBV7-2 with TRBJ2-3, with unresolved D. Trimming pared 1 base from V and 3 bases from J, leaving 14 bases between. Germline assignment: CDR1 SGHTA and CDR2 FQGNSA. The CDR3 extends over 16 amino acids. The CDR3: CASSLESNWLTDTQYF. In nucleotides, the CDR3 is TGTGCCAGCAGCTTAGAGTCGAACTGGCTGACAGATACGCAGTATTTT.

The rearrangement uses TRBV28 and TRBJ2-7, with a tentative D call TRBD2 (5 bases). The CDR3 contains 12 residues. V was shortened by 6 bases and J by 5 bases, with 11 bases between the two germline ends. The V gene's germline CDR1 is MDHEN and CDR2 SYDVKM. This chain's CDR3 is CASRGPADEQYF. DNA for the CDR3: TGTGCCAGCAGAGGGCCAGCGGACGAGCAGTACTTC.

The CDR3 protein is CASSLGDRAHEQYF. The CDR3 DNA reads TGTGCCAGCAGCTTAGGGGACAGGGCCCACGAGCAGTACTTC. This sequence joins TRBV7-2 and TRBJ2-7, with 9 bases lining up with TRBD1. There are 14 residues in the CDR3. Trimming removed 1 base from V and 5 bases from J; junction bases left unmatched: 3. Germline V lookup: CDR1 SGHTA, CDR2 FQGNSA.